In its sample, the clone carrying this T cell receptor beta chain was seen many times. From genomic DNA, TCR beta CDR3 was amplified by two-round multiplex PCR. Primers targeting each individual TRBV and TRBJ gene were applied in first-round PCR. From the multiplex PCR reads, TCRdb called clonotypes with MiXCR, one entry per CDR3 protein. Here the sample spans about 59,000 distinct CDR3 sequences, 26% being singletons. The data derive from a study of prognosis after radiotherapy for stage I lung cancer. Study in general: Stage I lung tumors that were newly diagnosed and primary were found in about 14 patients, while about five patients had oligometastatic NSCLC after surgical resection of the primary tumor. Distant metastasis occurred in several patients at a median of about seven months after radiotherapy, while roughly 14 showed no significant progression.

CDR1 is SGDLS and CDR2 is YYNGEE in the germline V gene. The CDR3 loop spans 16 amino acids. V lost 4 bases, J lost 5 bases, and 11 bases stayed unmatched. This specimen consisted of PBMCs, obtained before or after stereotactic body radiation therapy (not recorded which). This clonotype was obtained from a donor at least 50 years old with non-small cell lung cancer. This sequence joins TRBV9 and TRBJ2-2; TRBD1 agrees at 7 bases. CDR3 region: CASSPTPTGRTGELFF. CDR3 bases: TGTGCCAGCAGCCCTACTCCGACAGGGCGGACCGGGGAGCTGTTTTTT.